This TCR beta chain originates from a study of blood T cell repertoires in COVID-19. At the level of the study: The study drew acute and convalescent COVID-19 samples from the United States, Italy and Spain. PBMCs, B-cell-depleted T cells, or T cells provided the cDNA or gDNA that made up the material.

Per germline, CDR1 MNHEY and CDR2 SMNVEV (reference sequence). With V trimmed by 3 bases and J by 0 bases, 11 bases remained unmatched. This CDR3 has 19 residues. This clone was seen a single time. Only in-frame clones appear in the TCRdb table, and some are missing; sequencing was by immunoSEQ multiplex PCR. The sample includes 250,000 or so clones, less than 90% of them seen just once. Material for sequencing was peripheral blood. This TCR came from a man aged 55 to 70 with acute or convalescent COVID-19. V gene TRBV27 combines with J gene TRBJ2-6; 7 nucleotides agree with TRBD2. This CDR3 reads CASSFKVGGRSSGANVLTF. The DNA of the CDR3 is TGTGCCAGCAGTTTTAAGGTTGGCGGGAGAAGCTCTGGGGCCAACGTCCTGACTTTC.